The 21 T cell receptor beta chains given below trace back to one sample, sequenced in a study of PD-L1 blockade in urothelial cancer. TCRdb's table, derived via immunoSEQ multiplex PCR, lists solely in-frame clones and lacks some. The table has tens of thousands of clones, 65% to 85% seen once. Documented time point: pretreatment peripheral blood. Sample: PBMCs, taken around atezolizumab (anti-PD-L1) treatment. The receptors were gathered from a man in his 60s with urothelial cancer.

This clone has only a few counts. The V call is TRBV6-5, the J call TRBJ1-3; 7 nucleotides line up with TRBD1. This CDR3 has 15 amino acids. Trimming at V came to 8 bases and at J to 0 bases, leaving 7 bases not matched to a gene. Germline CDR1 MNHEY, CDR2 SVGAGI. CDR3 region: CASWAGTVSGNTIYF. CDR3 sequence (DNA): TGTGCCAGCTGGGCCGGGACAGTCTCTGGAAACACCATATATTTT.

This rearrangement joins TRBV28 to TRBJ1-1; D unresolved. V lost 3 bases to trimming and J lost 1 base, with 9 bases between them. Germline V lookup: CDR1 MDHEN, CDR2 SYDVKM. The CDR3 is 14 amino acids. CDR3 nucleotide sequence: TGTGCCAGCAGTTTGCCCACTAGGAACACTGAAGCTTTCTTT. It encodes CASSLPTRNTEAFF.

This clone was recorded once. V gene TRBV5-1 combines with J gene TRBJ2-1; 14 nucleotides match TRBD2. The CDR3 sequence is 16 residues long. Germline lookup yields CDR1 SGHRS and CDR2 YFSETQ. Trimming removed 7 bases from V and 5 bases from J; junction bases left unmatched: 8. The CDR3 reads CASGGTSGGLNNEQFF. The CDR3 coding sequence is TGCGCCAGCGGAGGGACTAGCGGGGGTCTAAACAATGAGCAGTTCTTC.

This clone was recorded only once. The rearrangement links TRBV10-3 to TRBJ2-1; D uncertain. The germline V gene encodes CDR1 ENHRY and CDR2 SYGVKD. CDR3 length: 11 amino acids. Trimming removed 2 bases at V and 9 bases at J, with 5 bases between. The CDR3 nucleotides read TGTGCCATCAGTGAGGGCGGTGAGCAGTTCTTC. This gives the protein CAISEGGEQFF.

V is TRBV28 and J is TRBJ2-3; a weak D match, TRBD2 (6 bases). The CDR3 is 14 residues long. Trimming removed 6 bases from V and 10 bases from J, with 20 bases in between. Germline V CDR1 and CDR2: MDHEN, SYDVKM. The CDR3 DNA reads TGTGCCAGCAGCTCCCATAGCGGTTTAAAGGCGCAGTATTTT. Translation gives CASSSHSGLKAQYF.

The chain couples TRBV11-3 to TRBJ2-7; D is unclear. The CDR3 extends over 14 amino acids. The V end lost 5 bases, the J end lost 2 bases, and 13 bases lay between the germline ends. Germline-derived CDR1 and CDR2 are SGHNT and YENEEA. This CDR3 reads CASSASLPPYEQYF. The CDR3 DNA is TGTGCCAGCAGCGCCAGTCTCCCCCCCTACGAGCAGTACTTC. The full variable domain, completed using reference TRBV11-3 and TRBJ2-7, is EAGVVQSPRYKIIEKKQPVAFWCNPISGHNTLYWYLQNLGQGPELLIRYENEEAVDDSQLPKDRFSAERLKGVDSTLKIQPAELGDSAVYLCASSASLPPYEQYFGPGTRLTVT.

V usage is TRBV4-2 and J usage is TRBJ2-3; 10 bases map to TRBD2. V shed 1 base, J shed 6 bases, and the junction held 7 bases outside the gene matches. The germline gives CDR1 LGHNA, CDR2 YNFKEQ. This CDR3 region has 16 residues. The CDR3: CASSQGGSGGWDTQYF. The CDR3 nucleotides read TGTGCCAGCAGCCAAGGGGGTAGCGGGGGGTGGGATACGCAGTATTTT.

This clone was detected only once. The genes are TRBV5-1 and TRBJ1-2; TRBD1 matches at 11 bases. The V gene's germline CDR1 is SGHRS and CDR2 YFSETQ. This CDR3 contains 18 residues. Trimming took 3 bases from V and 0 from J; bases not matched to a gene: 10. The CDR3 region has the DNA TGCGCCAGCAGCTCAAGATCGGGACAGGGGGGAGCTAACTATGGCTACACCTTC. Its protein is CASSSRSGQGGANYGYTF.

The rearrangement joins TRBV6-1 to TRBJ2-3, with 7 bases that match TRBD2. In germline, CDR1 is MNHNS, CDR2 SASEGT. The CDR3 totals 13 residues. V shed 6 bases and J 5 bases; nucleotides not matched to a gene: 5. The CDR3 DNA reads TGTGCCAGCAGCGTTGCGGGGGAAGATACGCAGTATTTT. Protein: CASSVAGEDTQYF.

J is TRBJ2-2 and V is TRBV7-8; TRBD2 aligns across 7 bases. Germline V CDR1 and CDR2: SGHVS, FQNEAQ. There are 18 residues in the CDR3. V dropped 3 bases and J dropped 1; count of bases not matched to a gene: 11. CDR3 in DNA: TGTGCCAGCAGCTTTAGGCAGGGAGGGAGTAGGAACACCGGGGAGCTGTTTTTT. As protein: CASSFRQGGSRNTGELFF.

This CDR3 reads CASRPLQPGKLFF. CDR3 bases: TGTGCCAGCAGGCCCCTTCAACCGGGGAAACTGTTTTTT. V gene TRBV28 combines with J gene TRBJ1-4, with no clear D. The CDR3 loop spans 13 amino acids. V gave up 6 bases and J gave up 11 bases, with 16 bases separating them. Germline V CDR1 and CDR2: MDHEN, SYDVKM.

The chain recombines TRBV21-1 with TRBJ2-5; the D call of TRBD1 is as the table states it, not checked on the DNA. TRBV21-1 is deemed a pseudogene. CDR3 size: 16 residues. CDR3 loop: CASSKGPPGGCGTQYF. In nucleotides, the CDR3 is TGTGCCAGCAGCAAAGGACCGCCAGGGGGTTGCGGGACCCAGTACTTC.

This clone was seen a single time. V gene TRBV21-1 combines with J gene TRBJ2-3; the D call in the table, TRBD1, was not verified against the DNA. TRBV21-1 is shown as a pseudogene. The CDR3 consists of 14 residues. In nucleotides, the CDR3 is TGTGCCAGCAGCAAGGCAGGGCGACTAGATACGCAGTATTTT. Its translation: CASSKAGRLDTQYF.

The chain is built from TRBV7-2 and TRBJ2-1; 13 bases are shared with TRBD2. The CDR3 totals 16 residues. The V gene's germline CDR1 is SGHTA and CDR2 FQGNSA. After removal of 1 base from V and 12 bases from J, the junction contained 9 bases not matched to a gene. The chain's CDR3 is CASSLVATSGRARQFF. The CDR3 DNA follows: TGTGCCAGCAGCTTAGTTGCCACTAGCGGGAGGGCCAGGCAGTTCTTC.

This chain uses TRBV5-6 with TRBJ2-5, with 9 bases lining up with TRBD1. Trimming took 2 bases from V and 4 from J; bases not matched to a gene: 6. This CDR3 has 15 amino acids. CDR1 SGHDT and CDR2 YYEEEE come from the germline V gene. The CDR3: CASSFYRGLSETQYF. The DNA for the CDR3 is TGTGCCAGCAGCTTTTACAGGGGGCTTTCAGAGACCCAGTACTTC.

The chain carries TRBV6-5 and TRBJ1-2; D might be TRBD1 (5 bases). CDR1 is MNHEY, CDR2 SVGAGI, per germline. CDR3 length: 13 residues. V was shortened by 0 bases and J by 6 bases, with 8 bases between the two germline ends. CDR3 DNA sequence: TGTGCCAGCAGTTACTCCCGGGGGAATGGCTACACCTTC. This translates into CASSYSRGNGYTF.

In this sample, this clone turned up a few times. The chain combines TRBV9 with TRBJ2-5; D might be TRBD1 (9 bases). V lost 3 bases to trimming and J lost 5 bases, with 32 bases between them. Looked up from germline, CDR1 is SGDLS and CDR2 is YYNGEE. The length of the CDR3 is 20 residues. In DNA form, the CDR3 reads TGTGCCAGCAGCGGAGCCTCGGGACAGGGTAAAGGGACTAGGTTGGAGACCCAGTACTTC. Amino acid sequence: CASSGASGQGKGTRLETQYF.

J is TRBJ1-2 and V is TRBV29-1; D perhaps matches TRBD1 (5 bases). The CDR3 covers 11 residues. Per germline, CDR1 SQVTM and CDR2 ANQGSEA. With 6 bases removed from V and 8 bases from J, the gap between germline ends came to 13 bases. CDR3 in amino acids: CSVIRGSGYTF. The CDR3 DNA sequence: TGCAGCGTAATAAGGGGAAGCGGCTACACCTTC.

This chain connects TRBV27 to TRBJ1-3; the match to TRBD1 covers 8 bases. Unmatched junction bases numbered 4, after V lost 6 bases and J lost 3 bases. Germline CDR1 and CDR2: MNHEY and SMNVEV (reference sequence). CDR3 length: 14 residues. The CDR3 DNA reads as TGTGCCAGCAGAAAGACAGGGGTTGGAAACACCATATATTTT. Translation: CASRKTGVGNTIYF.

V is TRBV4-2 and J is TRBJ1-1; D not certain. Trimming took 0 bases from V and 1 from J, leaving 9 bases between them. Germline V gene lookup returns CDR1 LGHNA and CDR2 YNFKEQ. The CDR3 loop spans 15 amino acids. CDR3 loop: CASSQEGSTNTEAFF. The CDR3 nucleotides read TGTGCCAGCAGCCAAGAGGGGAGTACGAACACTGAAGCTTTCTTT.

Only one count was recorded for this clone. This rearrangement joins TRBV19 to TRBJ2-2; weak D call: TRBD1 (6 bases). The CDR3 has 15 residues. Germline V gene lookup returns CDR1 LNHDA and CDR2 SQIVND (reference sequence). V lost 7 bases and J 3 bases, leaving 15 bases between the germline ends. The CDR3 nucleotides are TGTGCCAGTAAGAACAGGGAGTTGGACACCGGGGAGCTGTTTTTT. Translation: CASKNRELDTGELFF. The full variable domain, its missing parts supplied by reference TRBV19 and TRBJ2-2, is DGGITQSPKYLFRKEGQNVTLSCEQNLNHDAMYWYRQDPGQGLRLIYYSQIVNDFQKGDIAEGYSVSREKKESFPLTVTSAQKNPTAFYLCASKNRELDTGELFFGEGSRLTVL.